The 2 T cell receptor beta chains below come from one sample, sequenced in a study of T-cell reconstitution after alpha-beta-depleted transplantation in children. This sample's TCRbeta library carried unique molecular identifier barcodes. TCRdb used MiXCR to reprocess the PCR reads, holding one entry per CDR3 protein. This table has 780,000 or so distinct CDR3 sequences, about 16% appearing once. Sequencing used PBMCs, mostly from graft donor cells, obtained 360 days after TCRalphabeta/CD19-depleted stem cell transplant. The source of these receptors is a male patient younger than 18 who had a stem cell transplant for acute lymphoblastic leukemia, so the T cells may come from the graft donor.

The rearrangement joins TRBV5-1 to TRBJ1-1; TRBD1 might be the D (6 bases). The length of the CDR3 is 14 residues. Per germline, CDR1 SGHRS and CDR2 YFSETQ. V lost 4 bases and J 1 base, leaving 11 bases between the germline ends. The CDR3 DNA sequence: TGCGCCAGCAGCATAGGACAGAGGAACACTGAAGCTTTCTTT. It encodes CASSIGQRNTEAFF.

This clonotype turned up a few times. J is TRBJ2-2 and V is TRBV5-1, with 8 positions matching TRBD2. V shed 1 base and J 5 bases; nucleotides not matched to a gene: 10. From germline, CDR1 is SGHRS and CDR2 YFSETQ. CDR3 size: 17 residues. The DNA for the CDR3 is TGCGCCAGCAGCTTGTTATCAGCGGGAGTTGGAACCGGGGAGCTGTTTTTT. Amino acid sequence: CASSLLSAGVGTGELFF.